The entry that follows covers one T cell receptor beta chain sequence. There are a few counts of this clonotype. Its cognate antigen has yet to be identified. The sample holds no much larger clone one base away, and base qualities are not on file. Naive CD8 T cell libraries were made from approximately 20,000 to 1,000,000 sorted cells using 10%, 30% or 50% of purified RNA. On a BD FACSAria II, naive CD8 T cells were FACS-sorted as CD8+CD4-CCR7+CD45RA+ and collected into RLT Plus buffer. Detection sensitivity was tested by spiking Jurkat RNA equal to ten or so TCR copies' worth into samples containing roughly 19,000-1,000,000 naive CD8 T cells. CD8 T cells were enriched using RosetteSep CD8+ T Cell Enrichment Cocktail and Ficoll-Paque, and the enriched cells then underwent ACK red cell lysis. The data are from a study of molecular identifiers for immune sequencing clone quantification (dated by TCRdb to 2016 to 2018). Regarding the research as a whole: In a replicate experiment, RNA from about 21,000 or 97,000 naive CD8 T cells was split into five aliquots, four of which were sequenced. This methods study benchmarked molecular-identifier clustering-based TCR repertoire sequencing (MIDCIRS) and TCR RNA copy counting, using CD8 T cells to do so. The investigation overall reported the following: Clones above 20 RNA copies held over 99% of molecules in CMV-specific effector cells but under 1% in naive cells. Spiked-in Jurkat TCR RNA (10 copies' worth), which is not part of the donor repertoire, was contained in the naive libraries. Without barcode sub-clustering, chimeric consensus sequences inflated TCR diversity; chimeras reached as high as 47%. Highly expanded clone sizes could be underestimated because identical TCR molecules may share a barcode. Spiked-in Jurkat TCR RNA equivalent to a single cell was reported to be detectable even among approximately 1.1 million naive CD8 T cells. Roughly 2.8 recovered TCR RNA copies per cell were obtained by modeling, versus about ten by digital PCR, implying a capture efficiency of 25% to 35%.

The library was obtained by PCR. TCRdb shows the sequencer as NextSeq 500. Bulk TCR libraries were generated as previously described, with the TCR primers listed in Table S5 used. The Qiagen AllPrep DNA/RNA kit was used to purify total RNA. Before any analysis, reads coming from multiple sequencing runs of the same library were combined into one pool. Per the source publication's procedure: Reads were retained only if an exact TCR constant sequence was present, and the retained reads were trimmed to 150 nt and grouped according to their 12-nt molecular barcodes. Reads within each barcode group were sub-clustered using a 15% Levenshtein threshold, and quality-weighted consensus sequences were constructed for each RNA molecule. Non-functional sequences were filtered out, along with any lower-count sequence sitting one edit away from another sequence. On the basis of fitting two negative binomial distributions, barcode sub-clusters with fewer than 20% of the maximum read count were discarded. The raw public data were reprocessed by TCRdb itself: fastp quality trimming at Q25, MiXCR clonotype calling, in-frame beta chains only. Rows merge per CDR3 protein into single entries with the most common DNA and genes. TCRdb's processing, not the authors', yielded these V and J calls. This sample gives about 630,000 distinct CDR3 sequences in total; roughly 27% of them show up just once. About 0.84% of the sample is in the top ten clones.

V and J are trimmed by 3 bases and 2 bases, and the gene matches miss 4 bases of the junction. Its CDR3 holds 16 amino acids, cysteine through phenylalanine. Only the CDR3 DNA stays, 48 bases, in frame from base 1. Looking up the germline V gene yields CDR1 SGDLS and CDR2 YYNGEE. The receptor chain draws on TRBV9 and TRBJ2-5; 13 of the junction bases match TRBD2. The receptor comes from a human donor in good health. Some libraries in this study had Jurkat cell RNA spiked in. The sample taken for sequencing was naive CD8+ T cells from blood, with Jurkat cell RNA spiked in. The cell subset or site label on this specimen signifies: FACS-sorted CD8+CD4-CCR7+CD45RA+ naive T cells. The encoded CDR3 is CASSEGTSGEQETQYF. The sequenced DNA: TGTGCCAGCAGCGAGGGGACTAGCGGGGAACAAGAGACCCAGTACTTC.